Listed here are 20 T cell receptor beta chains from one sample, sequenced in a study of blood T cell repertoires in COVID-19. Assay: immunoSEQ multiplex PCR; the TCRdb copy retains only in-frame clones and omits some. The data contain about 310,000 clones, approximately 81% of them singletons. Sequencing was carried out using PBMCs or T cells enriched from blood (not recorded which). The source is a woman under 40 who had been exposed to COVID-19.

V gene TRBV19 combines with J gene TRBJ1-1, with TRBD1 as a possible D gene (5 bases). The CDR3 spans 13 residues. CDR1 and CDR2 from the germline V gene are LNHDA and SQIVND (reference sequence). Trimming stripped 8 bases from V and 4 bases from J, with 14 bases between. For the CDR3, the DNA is TGTGCCAGTGGTCAGGAGGGGAGCACTGAAGCTTTCTTT. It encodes CASGQEGSTEAFF.

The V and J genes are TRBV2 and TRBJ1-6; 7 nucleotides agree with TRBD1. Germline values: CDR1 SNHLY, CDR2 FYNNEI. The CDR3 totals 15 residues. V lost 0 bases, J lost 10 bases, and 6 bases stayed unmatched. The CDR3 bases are TGTGCCAGCAGTGAAGCCAGGGGGTCAAGGTCACCCCTCCACTTT. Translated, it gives CASSEARGSRSPLHF.

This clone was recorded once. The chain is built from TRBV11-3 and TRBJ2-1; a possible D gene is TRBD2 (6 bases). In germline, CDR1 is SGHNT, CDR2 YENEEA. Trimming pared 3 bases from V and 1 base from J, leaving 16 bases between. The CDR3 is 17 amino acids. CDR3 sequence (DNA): TGTGCCAGCAGCTTGGGAGGTCGAACTAGATCCTACAATGAGCAGTTCTTC. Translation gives CASSLGGRTRSYNEQFF.

This CDR3 is CASSFRSTQYF. Here the CDR3 DNA reads TGTGCCAGCAGCTTCAGGTCTACGCAGTATTTT. V gene TRBV7-8 combines with J gene TRBJ2-3; D is undetermined. V was shortened by 3 bases and J by 8 bases, with 6 bases between the two germline ends. CDR1 and CDR2 from the germline V gene are SGHVS and FQNEAQ. The CDR3 totals 11 residues.

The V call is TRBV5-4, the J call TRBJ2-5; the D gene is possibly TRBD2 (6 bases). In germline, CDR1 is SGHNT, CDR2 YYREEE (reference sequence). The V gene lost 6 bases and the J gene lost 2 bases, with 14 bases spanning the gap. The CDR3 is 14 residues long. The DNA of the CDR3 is TGTGCCAGCACATCTTGGGGGGAACAAGAGACCCAGTACTTC. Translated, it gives CASTSWGEQETQYF.

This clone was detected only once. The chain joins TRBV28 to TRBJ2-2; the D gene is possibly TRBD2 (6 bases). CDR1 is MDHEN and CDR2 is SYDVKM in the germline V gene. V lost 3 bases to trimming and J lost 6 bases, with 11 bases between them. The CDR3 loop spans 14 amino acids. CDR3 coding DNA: TGTGCCAGCAGTTTTAGCGGTGATGCCGGGGAGCTGTTTTTT. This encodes CASSFSGDAGELFF.

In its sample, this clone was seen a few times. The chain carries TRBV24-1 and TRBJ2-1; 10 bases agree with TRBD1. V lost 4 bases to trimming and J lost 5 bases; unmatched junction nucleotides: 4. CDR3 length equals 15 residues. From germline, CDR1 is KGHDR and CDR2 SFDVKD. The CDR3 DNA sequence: TGTGCCACCAGTGACCGGGACAGGGGACACAATGAGCAGTTCTTC. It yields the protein CATSDRDRGHNEQFF.

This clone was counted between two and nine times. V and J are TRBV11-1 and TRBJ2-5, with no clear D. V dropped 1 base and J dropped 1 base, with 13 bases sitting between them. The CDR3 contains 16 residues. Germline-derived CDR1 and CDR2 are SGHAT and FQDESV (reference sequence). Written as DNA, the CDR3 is TGTGCCAGCAGCTTAGGGGCAGTCACCTCCCAAGAGACCCAGTACTTC. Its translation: CASSLGAVTSQETQYF.

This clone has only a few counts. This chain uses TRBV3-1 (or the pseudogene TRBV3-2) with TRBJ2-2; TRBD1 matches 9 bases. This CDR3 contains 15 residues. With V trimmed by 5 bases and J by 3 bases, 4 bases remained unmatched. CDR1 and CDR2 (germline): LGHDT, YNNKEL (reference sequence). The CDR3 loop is CASSSDRGDTGELFF. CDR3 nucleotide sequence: TGTGCCAGCAGCTCAGACAGGGGGGACACCGGGGAGCTGTTTTTT.

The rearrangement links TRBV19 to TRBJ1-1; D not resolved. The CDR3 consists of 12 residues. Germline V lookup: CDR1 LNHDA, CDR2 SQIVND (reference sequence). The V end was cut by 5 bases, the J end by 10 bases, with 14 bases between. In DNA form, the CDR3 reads TGTGCCAGTAGTCCCGCGGCATCTGGAGCTTTCTTT. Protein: CASSPAASGAFF.

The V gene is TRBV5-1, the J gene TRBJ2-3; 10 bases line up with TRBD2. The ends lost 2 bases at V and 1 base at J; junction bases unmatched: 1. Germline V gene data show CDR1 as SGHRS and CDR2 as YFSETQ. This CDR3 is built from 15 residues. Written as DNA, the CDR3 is TGCGCCAGCAGCTTAGCGGGAGGGGGCACAGATACGCAGTATTTT. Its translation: CASSLAGGGTDTQYF. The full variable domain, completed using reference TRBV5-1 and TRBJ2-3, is KAGVTQTPRYLIKTRGQQVTLSCSPISGHRSVSWYQQTPGQGLQFLFEYFSETQRNKGNFPGRFSGRQFSNSRSEMNVSTLELGDSALYLCASSLAGGGTDTQYFGPGTRLTVL.

The CDR3 loop is CASSEFRGTEAFF. For the CDR3, the DNA is TGTGCCAGCAGCGAGTTCAGGGGCACTGAAGCTTTCTTT. The chain has TRBV7-9 and TRBJ1-1; a weak D match, TRBD1 (6 bases). The CDR3 spans 13 residues. V gave up 5 bases and J gave up 4 bases, with 11 bases separating them. Germline loops: CDR1 SEHNR, CDR2 FQNEAQ (reference sequence).

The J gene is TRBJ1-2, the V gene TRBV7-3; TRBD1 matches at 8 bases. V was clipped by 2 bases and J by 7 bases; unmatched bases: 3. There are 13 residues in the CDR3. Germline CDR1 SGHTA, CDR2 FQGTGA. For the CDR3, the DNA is TGTGCCAGCAGCTTAGGCGGACAGGGTGGCTACACCTTC. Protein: CASSLGGQGGYTF.

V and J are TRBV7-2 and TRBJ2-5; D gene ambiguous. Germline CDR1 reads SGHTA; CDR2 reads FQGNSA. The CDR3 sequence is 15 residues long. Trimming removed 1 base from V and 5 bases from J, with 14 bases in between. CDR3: CASSLEYVAAETQYF. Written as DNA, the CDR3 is TGTGCCAGCAGCTTAGAGTACGTAGCCGCGGAGACCCAGTACTTC.

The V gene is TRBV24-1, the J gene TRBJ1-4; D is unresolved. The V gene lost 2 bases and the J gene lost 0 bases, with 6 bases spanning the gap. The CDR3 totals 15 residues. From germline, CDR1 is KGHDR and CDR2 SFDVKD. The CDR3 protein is CATSDSGATNEKLFF. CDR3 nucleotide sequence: TGTGCCACCAGTGATTCGGGAGCAACTAATGAAAAACTGTTTTTT.

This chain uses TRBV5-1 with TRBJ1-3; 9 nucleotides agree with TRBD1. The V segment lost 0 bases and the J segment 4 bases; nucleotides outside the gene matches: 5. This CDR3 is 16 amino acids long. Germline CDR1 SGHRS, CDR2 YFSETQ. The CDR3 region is CASSLDSGQGGNTIYF. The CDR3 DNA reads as TGCGCCAGCAGCTTGGATTCAGGACAGGGGGGAAACACCATATATTTT.

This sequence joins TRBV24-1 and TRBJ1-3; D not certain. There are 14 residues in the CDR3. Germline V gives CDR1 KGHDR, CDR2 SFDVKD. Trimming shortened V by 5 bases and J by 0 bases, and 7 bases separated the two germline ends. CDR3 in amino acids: CATSAGYSGNTIYF. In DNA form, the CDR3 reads TGTGCCACCAGTGCGGGATACTCTGGAAACACCATATATTTT.

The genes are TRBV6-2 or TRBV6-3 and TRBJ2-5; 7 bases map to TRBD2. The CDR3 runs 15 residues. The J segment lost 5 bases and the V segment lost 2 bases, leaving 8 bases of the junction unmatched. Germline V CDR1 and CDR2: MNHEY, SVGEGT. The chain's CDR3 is CASSYSGEGMETQYF. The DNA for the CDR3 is TGTGCCAGCAGTTACAGCGGGGAGGGGATGGAGACCCAGTACTTC.

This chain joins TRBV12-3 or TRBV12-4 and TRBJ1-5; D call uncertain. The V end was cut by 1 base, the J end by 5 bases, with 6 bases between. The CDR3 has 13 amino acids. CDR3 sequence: CASSLVADQPQHF. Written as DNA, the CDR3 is TGTGCCAGCAGTTTAGTAGCAGATCAGCCCCAGCATTTT.

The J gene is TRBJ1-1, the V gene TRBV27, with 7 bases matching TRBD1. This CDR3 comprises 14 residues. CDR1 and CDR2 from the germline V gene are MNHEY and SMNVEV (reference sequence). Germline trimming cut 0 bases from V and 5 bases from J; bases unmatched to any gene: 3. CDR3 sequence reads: CASSLSTGRTEAFF. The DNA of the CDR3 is TGTGCCAGCAGTTTATCGACAGGGCGGACTGAAGCTTTCTTT.